These 15 T cell receptor beta chains were all obtained from the same sample, sequenced in a study of blood T cell repertoires in COVID-19. The table came from immunoSEQ multiplex PCR; TCRdb's copy has only in-frame clones and leaves some out. Among about 260,000 clones listed, about 90% were seen once. Sequences were obtained from peripheral blood. The receptor source for this set is a woman in her 50s who had recovered from COVID-19.

J is TRBJ1-6 and V is TRBV18; D remains ambiguous. V lost 0 bases to trimming and J lost 0 bases, with 6 bases between them. Germline-derived CDR1 and CDR2 are KGHSH and LQKENI. This CDR3 region has 16 residues. The CDR3 loop is CASSPPGSSYNSPLHF. CDR3 in DNA: TGTGCCAGCTCACCACCGGGGAGCTCCTATAATTCACCCCTCCACTTT.

V and J are TRBV5-5 and TRBJ2-3; tentative D call: TRBD2 (7 bases). In germline, CDR1 is SGHKS, CDR2 YYEKEE (reference sequence). CDR3 length: 14 amino acids. Trimming took 0 bases from V and 6 from J, leaving 11 bases between them. CDR3 DNA sequence: TGTGCCAGCAGCTTGGAGGGCGGGGGCGATACGCAGTATTTT. Translation gives CASSLEGGGDTQYF.

This rearrangement joins TRBV30 to TRBJ1-5, with a possible D match to TRBD1 (6 bases). This CDR3 has 16 residues. Germline CDR1 GTSNPN, CDR2 SVGIG (reference sequence). The V end lost 5 bases, the J end lost 4 bases, and 21 bases lay between the germline ends. The CDR3 region has the DNA TGTGCCTGGGGGATCCGAAGCGGACAGAGTAATCAGCCCCAGCATTTT. It yields the protein CAWGIRSGQSNQPQHF.

This clone was observed once. The chain joins TRBV12-2 to TRBJ2-1; TRBD1 is the table's D call, not checked against the DNA. TRBV12-2 is labeled a pseudogene. The CDR3 is made up of 15 amino acids. The CDR3 sequence is CASRIGGPRYNEQFF. The DNA for the CDR3 is TGTGCAAGTCGGATAGGGGGTCCGCGCTACAATGAGCAGTTCTTC.

The chain employs TRBV7-9 and TRBJ2-5, with 12 bases aligning to TRBD2. CDR3 length equals 17 residues. Looked up from germline, CDR1 is SEHNR and CDR2 is FQNEAQ (reference sequence). Unmatched junction bases numbered 10, after V lost 2 bases and J lost 6 bases. CDR3 bases: TGTGCCAGCAGCTTAACCCCTCTAGCGGGGGGGTCCCAGACCCAGTACTTC. Translated: CASSLTPLAGGSQTQYF.

J is TRBJ1-5 and V is TRBV9; D call uncertain. The V and J ends lost 10 bases and 4 bases respectively, with 21 bases between them. The germline gives CDR1 SGDLS, CDR2 YYNGEE. There are 15 residues in the CDR3. The CDR3 DNA follows: TGTGCCCGCCCCCGATCAGAAGAGGCAAATCAGCCCCAGCATTTT. Protein product: CARPRSEEANQPQHF.

This sequence joins TRBV4-3 and TRBJ1-2; no definite D call. The V gene lost 3 bases and the J gene lost 1 base, with 9 bases spanning the gap. The CDR3 runs to 14 residues. Per germline, CDR1 LGHNA and CDR2 YSLEER. This chain's CDR3 is CASSHADINYGYTF. The CDR3 region has the DNA TGCGCCAGCAGCCATGCGGATATTAACTATGGCTACACCTTC.

This chain connects TRBV7-3 to TRBJ2-1, with TRBD2 matching over 12 bases. V shed 2 bases and J 6 bases; nucleotides not matched to a gene: 5. The CDR3 runs to 16 residues. Germline lookup yields CDR1 SGHTA and CDR2 FQGTGA. CDR3 DNA: TGTGCCAGCAGCTTAGCTAGCGGGAGGGGGTCCAATGAGCAGTTCTTC. Encoded protein: CASSLASGRGSNEQFF.

The rearrangement links TRBV19 to TRBJ1-1; D not resolved. V shed 3 bases and J shed 5 bases, with 13 bases lying between them. Germline V gene sequence: CDR1 LNHDA, CDR2 SQIVND (reference sequence). The length of the CDR3 is 14 residues. This CDR3 is CASSIPIRGTEAFF. The CDR3 region has the DNA TGTGCCAGTAGTATTCCAATTCGGGGTACTGAAGCTTTCTTT.

The chain carries TRBV27 and TRBJ2-7; TRBD1 matches 8 bases. The CDR3 has 13 amino acids. Germline loops: CDR1 MNHEY, CDR2 SMNVEV (reference sequence). The trim removed 1 base at V and 7 bases at J, leaving 3 bases unmatched. The CDR3 protein is CASSLYRGNEQYF. CDR3 DNA sequence: TGTGCCAGCAGTTTATACAGGGGGAATGAGCAGTACTTC.

V usage is TRBV12-5 and J usage is TRBJ2-1; 13 bases align to TRBD2. The germline V gene encodes CDR1 LGHNT and CDR2 FRNRAP. V gave up 5 bases and J gave up 8 bases; unmatched junction bases: 3. The CDR3 runs 14 residues. The chain's CDR3 is CASGLGTSGDEQFF. Written as DNA, the CDR3 is TGTGCTAGTGGTCTGGGGACTAGCGGGGATGAGCAGTTCTTC.

The V gene is TRBV9, the J gene TRBJ2-5; no definite D call. The CDR3 has 12 amino acids. Germline V gene lookup returns CDR1 SGDLS and CDR2 YYNGEE. Trimming removed 0 bases from V and 4 bases from J, with 4 bases in between. CDR3 amino acids: CASSVEPETQYF. The CDR3 region has the DNA TGTGCCAGCAGCGTAGAGCCAGAGACCCAGTACTTC.

The V and J genes are TRBV29-1 and TRBJ1-1; possible D gene TRBD1, 5 bases. Trimming pared 5 bases from V and 4 bases from J, leaving 17 bases between. The CDR3 is 14 amino acids. CDR1 and CDR2 (germline): SQVTM, ANQGSEA. This chain's CDR3 is CSVCGHGPGTEAFF. The CDR3 DNA is TGCAGCGTTTGTGGACATGGACCGGGCACTGAAGCTTTCTTT.

The chain employs TRBV27 and TRBJ1-6, with 7 bases identical to TRBD1. The CDR3 has 15 amino acids. Germline trimming cut 0 bases from V and 10 bases from J; bases unmatched to any gene: 6. Germline loops: CDR1 MNHEY, CDR2 SMNVEV (reference sequence). CDR3 loop: CASSLSGQASSPLHF. As DNA, the CDR3 is TGTGCCAGCAGTTTATCCGGACAGGCTAGCTCACCCCTCCACTTT.

V gene TRBV9 combines with J gene TRBJ2-3, with 8 bases that match TRBD2. The CDR3 consists of 16 residues. Germline values: CDR1 SGDLS, CDR2 YYNGEE. V was clipped by 0 bases and J by 4 bases; unmatched bases: 7. The CDR3 loop reads CASSVGPSGGADTQYF. In DNA form, the CDR3 reads TGTGCCAGCAGCGTAGGCCCCTCCGGGGGGGCAGATACGCAGTATTTT.